A selection of T cell receptor beta chains follows, all from one sample in a study of T cell repertoires in cytomegalovirus infection. TCRdb re-derived calls from the reads in MiXCR, one entry per CDR3 protein. The sample carries about 310,000 distinct CDR3 sequences, 17% recorded once. Sequencing used PBMCs. The source is a human donor in good health (CMV status not recorded). Some clones in this sample may be carry-over from other donors' samples. Each CDR3 is given with its conserved first and last residue. A D gene is named only where the DNA matches it firmly. Clone size is not always given. Where it is, it says once, few, many or a class for expanded clones.

.	TRBJ2-5	TRBV6-2/TRBV6-3	TRBD1	CARSYYGQGAEETQSF	TGTGCCCGCAGTTACTACGGGCAGGGGGCCGAAGAGACCCAGTCCTTC
.	TRBJ2-4	TRBV3-1	.	CASSQDRPSPKNIQYF	TGTGCCAGCAGCCAAGATAGGCCCTCCCCCAAAAACATTCAGTACTTC
.	TRBJ1-5	TRBV28	TRBD1	CASSSLWETGQGINQPQHF	TGTGCCAGCAGCTCTTTGTGGGAAACGGGACAGGGGATCAATCAGCCCCAGCATTTT
few	TRBJ2-2	TRBV12-3/TRBV12-4	.	CASSNYNGGGELFF	TGTGCCAGCAGCAATTACAACGGCGGCGGGGAGCTGTTTTTT
few	TRBJ2-5	TRBV28	TRBD1	CASSLHRDREETQYF	TGTGCCAGCAGTTTACACCGGGACAGGGAAGAGACCCAGTACTTC
few	TRBJ2-5	TRBV6-2/TRBV6-3	.	CASKVGASETQYF	TGTGCCAGCAAAGTGGGGGCTTCAGAGACCCAGTACTTC
many	TRBJ1-1	TRBV27	.	CASRPTRGLNTEAFF	TGTGCCAGCAGGCCAACCCGGGGTCTGAACACTGAAGCTTTCTTT
.	TRBJ1-4	TRBV7-9	.	CASSLSSGEKLFF	TGTGCCAGCAGCTTATCCTCAGGGGAAAAACTGTTTTTT
.	TRBJ2-7	TRBV12-3/TRBV12-4	.	CASKPPQWAGNYEQYF	TGTGCCAGCAAACCCCCCCAATGGGCAGGGAACTACGAGCAGTACTTC
many	TRBJ2-5	TRBV7-2	.	CASSWGYQETQYF	TGTGCCAGCAGCTGGGGGTACCAAGAGACCCAGTACTTC
few	TRBJ2-5	TRBV18	.	CASSPAQQETQYF	TGTGCCAGCTCACCCGCGCAGCAAGAGACCCAGTACTTC
.	TRBJ2-3	TRBV5-1	TRBD2	CASASGRGDDDTQYF	TGCGCCAGCGCCTCTGGGCGGGGGGATGATGATACGCAGTATTTT
.	TRBJ2-3	TRBV20-1	TRBD1	CSANRDRGRGQYF	TGCAGTGCTAACCGGGACAGGGGGCGAGGGCAGTATTTT
.	TRBJ2-1	TRBV12-3/TRBV12-4	.	CASSPTPAGDNEQFF	TGTGCCAGCAGCCCTACTCCTGCGGGCGACAATGAGCAGTTCTTC
.	TRBJ1-4	TRBV20-1	.	CSARDNFGGNEKLFF	TGCAGTGCTAGAGATAATTTTGGGGGAAATGAAAAACTGTTTTTT
many	TRBJ2-1	TRBV7-2	.	CASSHNYNEQFF	TGTGCCAGCAGTCACAACTACAATGAGCAGTTCTTC
.	TRBJ1-1	TRBV3-1	TRBD1	CASSPRGTGFVDTEAFF	TGTGCCAGCAGCCCACGAGGGACAGGCTTCGTTGACACTGAAGCTTTCTTT
.	TRBJ2-3	TRBV20-1	TRBD1	CSARDGTGSNTQYF	TGCAGTGCTAGAGACGGGACAGGTTCAAATACGCAGTATTTT
.	TRBJ2-5	TRBV9	TRBD1	CASSVGRGQGETQYF	TGTGCCAGCAGCGTCGGCAGGGGGCAGGGAGAGACCCAGTACTTC
few	TRBJ1-2	TRBV19	TRBD1	CASNPTGLDGYTF	TGTGCCAGTAACCCGACAGGGTTGGATGGCTACACCTTC
.	TRBJ2-1	TRBV7-9	.	CASRILGYNEQFF	TGTGCCAGCAGAATTTTGGGGTACAATGAGCAGTTCTTC
many	TRBJ1-5	TRBV6-1	TRBD1	CASSSRTGTGDNQPQHF	TGTGCCAGCAGTTCACGGACCGGGACAGGGGACAATCAGCCCCAGCATTTT
.	TRBJ1-5	TRBV28	TRBD1	CASSPTGTGWHQPQHF	TGTGCCAGCAGTCCAACCGGGACAGGCTGGCATCAGCCCCAGCATTTT
few	TRBJ2-5	TRBV19	.	CASSMMTGRYQETQYF	TGTGCCAGTAGTATGATGACAGGGAGGTACCAAGAGACCCAGTACTTC
.	TRBJ2-5	TRBV10-3	.	CAISEPTLQETQYF	TGTGCCATCAGTGAGCCCACACTTCAAGAGACCCAGTACTTC
few	TRBJ2-1	TRBV11-3	TRBD2	CASSLGLAGGNRQFF	TGTGCCAGCAGCTTGGGACTAGCGGGGGGAAATAGGCAGTTCTTC
many	TRBJ1-5	TRBV23-1	TRBD1	CASSQNEGWDRDGRNQPQHF	TGCGCCAGCAGTCAAAACGAAGGATGGGACAGGGATGGTCGCAATCAGCCCCAGCATTTT
few	TRBJ2-7	TRBV2	.	CASSDGSEQYF	TGTGCCAGCAGTGACGGGAGTGAGCAGTACTTC
.	TRBJ2-3	TRBV12-5	.	CASGLSPLGGRHTDTQYF	TGTGCTAGTGGTTTGTCCCCCCTAGGGGGGAGGCACACAGATACGCAGTATTTT
many	TRBJ2-2	TRBV7-9	.	CASGRSTGELFF	TGTGCCAGCGGGCGAAGCACCGGGGAGCTGTTTTTT
few	TRBJ2-1	TRBV28	TRBD1	CASLFGDRENNEQFF	TGTGCCAGCCTCTTTGGGGACAGGGAAAACAATGAGCAGTTCTTC
few	TRBJ2-7	TRBV4-1	.	CASSSGRGPSYEQYF	TGCGCCAGCAGCTCGGGGAGGGGGCCCTCCTACGAGCAGTACTTC
many	TRBJ2-4	TRBV12-3/TRBV12-4	.	CASSIRDGNIQYF	TGTGCCAGCAGTATCCGGGACGGAAACATTCAGTACTTC
many	TRBJ2-6	TRBV10-3	TRBD1	CAIYGQGSSGANVLTF	TGTGCCATTTACGGACAGGGCAGCTCTGGGGCCAACGTCCTGACTTTC
.	TRBJ1-5	TRBV6-6	.	CATLIGQYSNQPQHF	TGTGCCACTTTAATCGGGCAGTATAGCAATCAGCCCCAGCATTTT
many	TRBJ2-7	TRBV7-2	TRBD1	CASSSDRGNSYEQYF	TGTGCCAGCAGCTCGGACAGGGGGAATTCCTACGAGCAGTACTTC
.	TRBJ1-1	TRBV28	.	CASSSGPRGAFF	TGTGCCAGCAGTTCCGGCCCTCGGGGAGCTTTCTTT
many	TRBJ2-6	TRBV7-8	.	CASSPTQYSGANVLTF	TGTGCCAGCAGCCCAACTCAGTACTCTGGGGCCAACGTCCTGACTTTC
few	TRBJ2-5	TRBV6-2/TRBV6-3	TRBD2	CASSTFIAGGLQETQYF	TGTGCCAGCAGTACCTTTATAGCGGGGGGACTACAAGAGACCCAGTACTTC
few	TRBJ1-2	TRBV3-1	.	CASTAGAGRGYTF	TGTGCCAGCACGGCCGGGGCCGGACGGGGCTACACCTTC
many	TRBJ2-2	TRBV7-6	TRBD2	CASSPLGGDTGELFF	TGTGCCAGCAGCCCATTGGGGGGGGACACCGGGGAGCTGTTTTTT
many	TRBJ2-3	TRBV7-8	TRBD1	CASSLGQGRKSTDTQYF	TGTGCCAGCAGCTTAGGACAGGGTCGGAAAAGCACAGATACGCAGTATTTT
.	TRBJ1-4	TRBV20-1	.	CSARDLRATNEKLFF	TGCAGTGCTAGAGATCTCAGGGCAACTAATGAAAAACTGTTTTTT
many	TRBJ1-1	TRBV7-2	.	CASSRSLLNTEAFF	TGTGCCAGCAGTCGTAGTTTACTGAACACTGAAGCTTTCTTT
.	TRBJ2-1	TRBV6-2/TRBV6-3	.	CASSPLTYNEQFF	TGTGCCAGCAGCCCTCTGACCTACAATGAGCAGTTCTTC
.	TRBJ1-3	TRBV12-3/TRBV12-4	.	CASSFLGLSGNTIYF	TGTGCCAGCAGTTTTCTCGGGCTATCTGGAAACACCATATATTTT
.	TRBJ1-5	TRBV12-3/TRBV12-4	TRBD1	CASSFTGGRQPQHF	TGTGCCAGCAGTTTTACAGGGGGCCGGCAGCCCCAGCATTTT
.	TRBJ1-5	TRBV3-1	.	CASSGDPGNQPQHF	TGTGCCAGCAGCGGGGACCCGGGCAATCAGCCCCAGCATTTT
.	TRBJ1-3	TRBV28	.	CASSLYSGRRAGNTIYF	TGTGCCAGCAGTTTATATTCCGGTCGCCGGGCTGGAAACACCATATATTTT
many	TRBJ2-3	TRBV7-9	.	CASSFEFDASTDTQYF	TGTGCCAGCAGCTTCGAGTTTGATGCTAGCACAGATACGCAGTATTTT
few	TRBJ1-5	TRBV11-1	TRBD1	CASSDTGQGQPQHF	TGTGCCAGCAGCGATACAGGACAGGGACAGCCCCAGCATTTT
few	TRBJ2-1	TRBV4-1	.	CASSQVNMVSYNEQFF	TGCGCCAGCAGCCAGGTCAACATGGTCTCGTACAATGAGCAGTTCTTC
many	TRBJ1-1	TRBV7-2	TRBD1	CASSPNPADRGLTEAFF	TGTGCCAGCAGCCCAAACCCGGCGGACAGGGGGCTAACTGAAGCTTTCTTT
few	TRBJ2-3	TRBV20-1	.	CSASPSRTDTQYF	TGCAGTGCTAGCCCTTCTCGCACAGATACGCAGTATTTT